Shown below are 7 T cell receptor beta chains from a single sample sequenced in a study of blood T cell repertoires in COVID-19. Sequencing was performed with immunoSEQ multiplex PCR; in TCRdb, only in-frame clones are kept and a portion is missing. The table includes fewer than 350,000 clones, more than 75% detected once. The sequencing sample was made of PBMCs or T cells enriched from blood (not recorded which). The origin of the receptors is a middle-aged woman with acute COVID-19.

J is TRBJ1-4 and V is TRBV5-5, with 11 positions matching TRBD1. The CDR3 loop spans 14 amino acids. Germline lookup yields CDR1 SGHKS and CDR2 YYEKEE (reference sequence). V lost 4 bases to trimming and J lost 6 bases; unmatched junction nucleotides: 2. CDR3 loop: CASSRDRGDEKLFF. The CDR3 nucleotides are TGTGCCAGCAGCCGGGACAGGGGGGATGAAAAACTGTTTTTT.

The rearrangement links TRBV30 to TRBJ1-1; D is unclear. CDR3 length equals 14 residues. Germline CDR1 GTSNPN, CDR2 SVGIG (reference sequence). The V gene lost 0 bases and the J gene lost 5 bases, with 13 bases spanning the gap. CDR3 bases: TGTGCCTGGAGTGTACTCTTCAGCGGGACTGAAGCTTTCTTT. Translation: CAWSVLFSGTEAFF.

V gene TRBV18 combines with J gene TRBJ2-2, with 7 bases that match TRBD1. The CDR3 runs to 16 residues. Germline V CDR1 and CDR2: KGHSH, LQKENI. With V trimmed by 3 bases and J by 0 bases, 4 bases remained unmatched. CDR3 sequence (DNA): TGTGCCAGCTCACCGGGACAGACTACGAACACCGGGGAGCTGTTTTTT. This translates into CASSPGQTTNTGELFF.

The chain has TRBV3-1 (or the pseudogene TRBV3-2) and TRBJ2-7, with 10 positions matching TRBD2. V gave up 6 bases and J gave up 2 bases; unmatched junction bases: 7. Looked up from germline, CDR1 is LGHDT and CDR2 is YNNKEL (reference sequence). The CDR3 loop spans 15 amino acids. CDR3 region: CASRVTSGNPYEQYF. The CDR3 region has the DNA TGTGCCAGCAGGGTAACTAGCGGGAACCCCTACGAGCAGTACTTC.

This chain uses TRBV5-1 with TRBJ2-6; tentatively, D is TRBD2 (5 bases). Trimming cost V 6 bases and J 2 bases, with 9 bases left between them. CDR1 is SGHRS and CDR2 is YFSETQ in the germline V gene. CDR3 size: 14 residues. CDR3 in amino acids: CASTSGAGANVLTF. As DNA, the CDR3 is TGCGCCAGCACCTCCGGGGCTGGGGCCAACGTCCTGACTTTC.

The chain employs TRBV6-1 and TRBJ1-6; tentative D call: TRBD1 (5 bases). Trimming pared 3 bases from V and 10 bases from J, leaving 13 bases between. The CDR3 has 14 amino acids. Germline V gene lookup returns CDR1 MNHNS and CDR2 SASEGT. The CDR3 coding sequence is TGTGCCAGCAGTGATGGGGCTGGTGGGTCACCCCTCCACTTT. It specifies CASSDGAGGSPLHF.

V gene TRBV7-2 combines with J gene TRBJ2-1, with 12 nucleotides matching TRBD2. The germline gives CDR1 SGHTA, CDR2 FQGNSA. CDR3 size: 15 residues. Unmatched junction bases numbered 5, after V lost 3 bases and J lost 8 bases. The CDR3 protein is CASSLTSGSFHEQFF. The CDR3 bases are TGTGCCAGCAGCTTGACTAGCGGGAGTTTCCATGAGCAGTTCTTC.